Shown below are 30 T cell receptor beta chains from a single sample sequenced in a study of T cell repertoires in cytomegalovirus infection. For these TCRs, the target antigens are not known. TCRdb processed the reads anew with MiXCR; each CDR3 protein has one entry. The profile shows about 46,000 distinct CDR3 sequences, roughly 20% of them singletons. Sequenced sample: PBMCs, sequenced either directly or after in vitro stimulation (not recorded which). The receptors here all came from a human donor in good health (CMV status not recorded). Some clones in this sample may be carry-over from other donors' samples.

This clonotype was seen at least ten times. The CDR3 here is CASSKGLAGGPGEQYF. Here the CDR3 DNA reads TGTGCCAGCAGCAAGGGACTAGCGGGAGGGCCGGGCGAGCAGTACTTC. The V gene is TRBV7-2, the J gene TRBJ2-7, with 16 bases that match TRBD2. This CDR3 is 16 amino acids long. Losses at the gene ends were 5 bases for V and 6 bases for J; bases not matched to a gene: 7. Germline loops: CDR1 SGHTA, CDR2 FQGNSA. Looking up the rest from reference TRBV7-2 and TRBJ2-7 gives the full variable domain: GAGVSQSPSNKVTEKGKDVELRCDPISGHTALYWYRQSLGQGLEFLIYFQGNSAPDKSGLPSDRFSAERTGGSVSTLTIQRTQQEDSAVYLCASSKGLAGGPGEQYFGPGTRLTVT.

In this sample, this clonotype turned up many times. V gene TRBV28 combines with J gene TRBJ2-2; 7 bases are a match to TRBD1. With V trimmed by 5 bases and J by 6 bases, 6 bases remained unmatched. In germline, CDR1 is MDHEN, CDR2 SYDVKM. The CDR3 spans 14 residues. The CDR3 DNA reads TGTGCCAGCAGTCGACAGGGTGGGGCCGGGGAGCTGTTTTTT. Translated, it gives CASSRQGGAGELFF.

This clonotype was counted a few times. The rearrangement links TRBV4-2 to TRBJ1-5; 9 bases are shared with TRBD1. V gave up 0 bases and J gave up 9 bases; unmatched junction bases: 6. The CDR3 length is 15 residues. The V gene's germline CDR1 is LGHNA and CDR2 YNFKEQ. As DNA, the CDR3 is TGTGCCAGCAGCCAAGATCACAGGGGGCTTCTGCCCCAGCATTTT. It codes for CASSQDHRGLLPQHF.

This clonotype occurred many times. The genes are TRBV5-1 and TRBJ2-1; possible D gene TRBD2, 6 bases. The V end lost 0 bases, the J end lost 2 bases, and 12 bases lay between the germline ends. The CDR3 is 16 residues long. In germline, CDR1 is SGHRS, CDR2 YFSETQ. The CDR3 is CASSLAAAGTYNEQFF. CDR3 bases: TGCGCCAGCAGCTTGGCGGCGGCGGGGACCTACAATGAGCAGTTCTTC.

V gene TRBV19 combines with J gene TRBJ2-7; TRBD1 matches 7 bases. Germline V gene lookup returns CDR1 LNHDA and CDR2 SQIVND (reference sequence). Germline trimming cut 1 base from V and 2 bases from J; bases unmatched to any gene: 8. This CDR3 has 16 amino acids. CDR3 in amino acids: CASSIGFRDRPYEQYF. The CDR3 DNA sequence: TGTGCCAGTAGTATAGGATTCCGGGACAGACCCTACGAGCAGTACTTC.

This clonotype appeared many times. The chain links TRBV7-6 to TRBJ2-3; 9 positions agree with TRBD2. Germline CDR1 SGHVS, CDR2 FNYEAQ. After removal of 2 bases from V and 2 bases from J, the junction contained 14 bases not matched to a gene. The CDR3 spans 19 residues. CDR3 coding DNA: TGTGCCAGCAGCTTACTGGCGGGAGGGCCTTCTCGGGACACAGATACGCAGTATTTT. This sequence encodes CASSLLAGGPSRDTDTQYF.

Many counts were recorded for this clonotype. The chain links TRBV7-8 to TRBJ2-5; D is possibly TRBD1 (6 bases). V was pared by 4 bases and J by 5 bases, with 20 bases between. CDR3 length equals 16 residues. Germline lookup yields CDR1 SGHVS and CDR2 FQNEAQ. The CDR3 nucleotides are TGTGCCAGCAGCTCTCCGACAGGCGTTAAGTTCGAGACCCAGTACTTC. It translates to CASSSPTGVKFETQYF.

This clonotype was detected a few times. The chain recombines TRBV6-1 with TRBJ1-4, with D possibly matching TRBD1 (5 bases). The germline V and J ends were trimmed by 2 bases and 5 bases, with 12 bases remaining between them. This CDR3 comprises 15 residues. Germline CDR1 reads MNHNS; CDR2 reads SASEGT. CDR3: CASSEMGRANEKLFF. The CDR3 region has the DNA TGTGCCAGCAGTGAAATGGGCAGGGCGAATGAAAAACTGTTTTTT.

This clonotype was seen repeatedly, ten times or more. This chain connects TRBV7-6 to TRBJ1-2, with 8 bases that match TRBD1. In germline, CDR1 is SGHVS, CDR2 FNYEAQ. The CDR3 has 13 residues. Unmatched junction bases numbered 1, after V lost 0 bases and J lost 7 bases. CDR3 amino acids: CASSLAGTGGYTF. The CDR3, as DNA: TGTGCCAGCAGCTTAGCCGGGACAGGTGGCTACACCTTC. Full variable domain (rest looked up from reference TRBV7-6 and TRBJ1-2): GAGVSQSPRYKVTKRGQDVALRCDPISGHVSLYWYRQALGQGPEFLTYFNYEAQQDKSGLPNDRFSAERPEGSISTLTIQRTEQRDSAMYRCASSLAGTGGYTFGSGTRLTVV.

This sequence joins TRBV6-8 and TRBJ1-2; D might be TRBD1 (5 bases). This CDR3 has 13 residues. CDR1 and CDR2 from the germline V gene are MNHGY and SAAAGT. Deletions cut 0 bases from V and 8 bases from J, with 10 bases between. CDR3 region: CASSYSRGGGYTF. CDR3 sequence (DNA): TGTGCCAGCAGTTACTCAAGGGGTGGCGGCTACACCTTC.

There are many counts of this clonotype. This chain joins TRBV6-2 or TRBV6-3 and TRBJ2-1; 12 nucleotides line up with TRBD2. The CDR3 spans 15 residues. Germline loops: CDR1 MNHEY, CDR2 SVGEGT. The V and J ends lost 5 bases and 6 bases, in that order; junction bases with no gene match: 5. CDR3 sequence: CASSNLAGGSNEQFF. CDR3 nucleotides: TGTGCCAGCAGTAACCTAGCGGGAGGGAGCAATGAGCAGTTCTTC.

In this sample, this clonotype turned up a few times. The CDR3 DNA sequence: TGCGCCAGCAGCTTGGACTCCGGGCCCCGTCAGCCCCAGCATTTT. Amino acids: CASSLDSGPRQPQHF. The rearrangement uses TRBV5-1 and TRBJ1-5, with D hard to call. The CDR3 contains 15 residues. The V end was cut by 0 bases, the J end by 6 bases, with 13 bases between. Germline-derived CDR1 and CDR2 are SGHRS and YFSETQ.

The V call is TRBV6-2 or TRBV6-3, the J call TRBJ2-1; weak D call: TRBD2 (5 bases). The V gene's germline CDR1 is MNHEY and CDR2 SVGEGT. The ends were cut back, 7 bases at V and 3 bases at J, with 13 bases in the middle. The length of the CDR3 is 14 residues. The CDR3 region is CASTPRGGYNEQFF. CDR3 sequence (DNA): TGTGCCAGCACCCCCCGGGGTGGCTACAATGAGCAGTTCTTC.

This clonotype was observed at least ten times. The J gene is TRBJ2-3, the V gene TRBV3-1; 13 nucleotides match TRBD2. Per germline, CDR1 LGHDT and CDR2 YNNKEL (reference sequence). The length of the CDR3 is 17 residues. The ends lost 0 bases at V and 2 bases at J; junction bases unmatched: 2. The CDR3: CASSQEGLAGLTDTQYF. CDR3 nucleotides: TGTGCCAGCAGCCAAGAGGGACTAGCGGGACTCACAGATACGCAGTATTTT.

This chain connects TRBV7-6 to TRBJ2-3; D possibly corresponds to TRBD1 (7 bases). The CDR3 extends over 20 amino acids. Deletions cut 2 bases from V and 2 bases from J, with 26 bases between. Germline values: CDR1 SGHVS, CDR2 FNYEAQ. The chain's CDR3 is CASSLTEAEGDRSFTDTQYF. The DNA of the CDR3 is TGTGCCAGCAGCTTAACTGAGGCGGAGGGGGACAGAAGTTTCACAGATACGCAGTATTTT.

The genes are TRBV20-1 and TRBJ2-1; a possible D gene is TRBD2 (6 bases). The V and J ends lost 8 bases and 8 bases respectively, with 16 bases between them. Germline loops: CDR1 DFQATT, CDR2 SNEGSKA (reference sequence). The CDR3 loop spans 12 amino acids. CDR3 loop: CSQVGGPDEQFF. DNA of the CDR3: TGCAGTCAGGTTGGAGGGCCGGATGAGCAGTTCTTC.

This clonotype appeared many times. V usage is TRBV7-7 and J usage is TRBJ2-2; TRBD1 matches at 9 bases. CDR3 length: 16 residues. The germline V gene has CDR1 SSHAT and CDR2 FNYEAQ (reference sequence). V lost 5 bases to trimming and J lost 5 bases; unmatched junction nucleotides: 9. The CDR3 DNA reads TGTGCCAGCAGCGCCCCTGGCGGGACAGGGACCGGGGAGCTGTTTTTT. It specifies CASSAPGGTGTGELFF.

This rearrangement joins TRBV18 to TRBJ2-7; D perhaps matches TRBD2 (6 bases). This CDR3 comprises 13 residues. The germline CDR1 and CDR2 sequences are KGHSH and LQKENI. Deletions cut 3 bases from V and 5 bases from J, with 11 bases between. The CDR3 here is CASSPPPSDEQYF. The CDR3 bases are TGTGCCAGCTCACCTCCACCTAGCGACGAGCAGTACTTC.

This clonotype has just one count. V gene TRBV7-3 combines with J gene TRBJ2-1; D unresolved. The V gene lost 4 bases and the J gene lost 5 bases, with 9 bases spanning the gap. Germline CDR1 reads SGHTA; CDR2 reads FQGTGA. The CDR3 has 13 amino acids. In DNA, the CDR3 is TGTGCCAGCAGCTCCGCCCTCGACAATGAGCAGTTCTTC. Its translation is CASSSALDNEQFF.

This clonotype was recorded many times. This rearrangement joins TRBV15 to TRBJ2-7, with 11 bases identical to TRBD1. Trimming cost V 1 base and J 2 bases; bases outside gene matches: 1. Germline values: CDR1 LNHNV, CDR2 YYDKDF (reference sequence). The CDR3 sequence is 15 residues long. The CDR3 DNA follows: TGTGCCACCAGCAGAGCGGGACAGGGGGCCTACGAGCAGTACTTC. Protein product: CATSRAGQGAYEQYF.

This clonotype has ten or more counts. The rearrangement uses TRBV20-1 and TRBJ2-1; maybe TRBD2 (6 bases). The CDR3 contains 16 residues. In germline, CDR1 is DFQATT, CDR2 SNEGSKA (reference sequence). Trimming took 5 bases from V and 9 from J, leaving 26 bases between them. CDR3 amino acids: CSARRETGTQLGEQFF. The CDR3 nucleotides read TGCAGTGCTCGGAGGGAAACCGGGACTCAGCTGGGTGAGCAGTTCTTC.

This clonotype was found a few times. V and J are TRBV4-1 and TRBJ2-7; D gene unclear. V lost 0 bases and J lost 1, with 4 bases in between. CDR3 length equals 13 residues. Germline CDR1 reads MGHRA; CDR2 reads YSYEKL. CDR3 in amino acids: CASSQDGSYEQYF. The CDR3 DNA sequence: TGCGCCAGCAGCCAAGATGGTTCCTACGAGCAGTACTTC.

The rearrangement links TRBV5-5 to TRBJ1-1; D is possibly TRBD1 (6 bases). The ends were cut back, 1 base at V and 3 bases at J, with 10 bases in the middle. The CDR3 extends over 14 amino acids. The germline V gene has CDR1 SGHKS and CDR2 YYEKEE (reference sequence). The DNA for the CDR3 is TGTGCCAGCAGCTTGAGGGGGACCGACACTGAAGCTTTCTTT. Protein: CASSLRGTDTEAFF.

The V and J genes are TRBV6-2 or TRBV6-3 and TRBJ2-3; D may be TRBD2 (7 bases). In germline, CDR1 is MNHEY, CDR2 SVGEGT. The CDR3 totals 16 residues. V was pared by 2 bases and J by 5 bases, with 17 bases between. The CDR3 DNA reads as TGTGCCAGCAGTTACGAGGGGGGGCCCCCCCGAGATACGCAGTATTTT. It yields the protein CASSYEGGPPRDTQYF.

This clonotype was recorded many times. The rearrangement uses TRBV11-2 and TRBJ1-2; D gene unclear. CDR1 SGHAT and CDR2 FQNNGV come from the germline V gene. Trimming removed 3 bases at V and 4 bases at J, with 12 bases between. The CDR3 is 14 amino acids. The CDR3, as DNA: TGTGCCAGCAGCTTCCAACGAAACCCCTATGGCTACACCTTC. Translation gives CASSFQRNPYGYTF.

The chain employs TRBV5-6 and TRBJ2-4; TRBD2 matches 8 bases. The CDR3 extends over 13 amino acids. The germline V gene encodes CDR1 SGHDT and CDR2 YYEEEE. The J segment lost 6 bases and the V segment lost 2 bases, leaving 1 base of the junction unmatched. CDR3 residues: CASSLSGGNIQYF. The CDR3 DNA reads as TGTGCCAGCAGCTTAAGCGGGGGAAACATTCAGTACTTC.

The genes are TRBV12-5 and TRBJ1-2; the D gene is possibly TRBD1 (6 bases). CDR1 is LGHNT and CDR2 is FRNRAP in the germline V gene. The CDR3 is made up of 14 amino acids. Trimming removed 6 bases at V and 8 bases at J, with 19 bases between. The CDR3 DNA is TGTGCTAGTGGCCCAAACAGAGGGGGGAGCGGCTACACCTTC. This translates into CASGPNRGGSGYTF.

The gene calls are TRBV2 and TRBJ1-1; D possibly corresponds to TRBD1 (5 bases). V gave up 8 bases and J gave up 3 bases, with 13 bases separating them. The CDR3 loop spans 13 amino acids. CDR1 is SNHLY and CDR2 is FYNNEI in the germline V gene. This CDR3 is CASEQDDYTEAFF. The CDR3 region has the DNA TGTGCCAGCGAACAGGATGATTACACTGAAGCTTTCTTT. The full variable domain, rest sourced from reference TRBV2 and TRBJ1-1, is EPEVTQTPSHQVTQMGQEVILRCVPISNHLYFYWYRQILGQKVEFLVSFYNNEISEKSEIFDDQFSVERPDGSNFTLKIRSTKLEDSAMYFCASEQDDYTEAFFGQGTRLTVV.

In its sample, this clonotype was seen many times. The CDR3: CASGSPLRKGRFYEQYF. CDR3 in DNA: TGTGCTAGTGGATCCCCCCTTCGGAAGGGGCGCTTCTACGAGCAGTACTTC. This chain joins TRBV12-5 and TRBJ2-7, with D possibly matching TRBD1 (5 bases). CDR1 is LGHNT, CDR2 FRNRAP, per germline. The CDR3 runs 17 residues. V was clipped by 6 bases and J by 3 bases, with 24 bases between them.

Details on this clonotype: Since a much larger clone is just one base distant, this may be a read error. The CDR3 here is CASSSDTGEQFF. The CDR3 nucleotides are TGTGCCAGCAGCTCCGACACCGGGGAGCAGTTTTTT. This rearrangement joins TRBV6-1 to TRBJ2-2; maybe TRBD2 (5 bases). Germline CDR1 and CDR2: MNHNS and SASEGT. The CDR3 runs 12 residues.